The clone carrying this T cell receptor (beta chain) came up once. CDR3 length: 15 residues. V trimming: 1 base; J trimming: 0 bases; junction bases outside the gene matches: 0. Per the germline V gene, CDR1 is KGHSH and CDR2 is LQKENI. These data come from a study of cytomegalovirus exposure and HLA in healthy donors. Primers for the PCR totalled 60 Vbeta and 13 Jbeta. Assay used: immunoSEQ multiplex PCR; TCRdb lists only in-frame clones, some missing. The repertoire has roughly 190,000 clones, roughly 74% of them found once; the top ten carry approximately 1.8%. V gene TRBV18 combines with J gene TRBJ2-5; 9 positions agree with TRBD2. The TCR sequence derives from a woman aged 30 to 39 in good health and CMV-seronegative. The sequenced sample was PBMCs. CDR3 nucleotides: TGTGCCAGCTCACCACTAGCGGGGGACCAAGAGACCCAGTACTTC. It codes for CASSPLAGDQETQYF.